This entry concerns a single T cell receptor beta chain. Its target is unknown. V lost 2 bases and J 0 bases, leaving 9 bases between the germline ends. Per the germline V gene, CDR1 is SGHKS and CDR2 is YYEKEE (reference sequence). The CDR3 extends over 14 amino acids. Profiling relied on immunoSEQ multiplex PCR, and the TCRdb table lists in-frame clones only, not all of them. The sample contains millions of clones, more than 90% of which appear only once. These data belong to a study of shared clonotypes between healthy human individuals. Study overall: Three CD4 naive, three CD4 memory, two CD8 naive and one CD8 memory plate were used per donor. Study-wide points: Naive subsets generally exceeded memory subsets in estimated richness.

V and J are TRBV5-5 and TRBJ2-7; D might be TRBD1 (6 bases). Sequencing was done on a sample of naive CD4+ T cells sorted from blood. Stated subset: CD45RA+ positively selected. This sequence originates from a young man in good health. The CDR3 region has the DNA TGTGCCAGCAGCTTTCAGGGGAGCTCCTACGAGCAGTACTTC. Translated, it gives CASSFQGSSYEQYF.